This T cell receptor beta chain was sequenced for a study of blood T cells in healthy people across ages. For the second PCR, which ran for about 7 to 11 cycles, a sample-barcoded 5' primer and a J-beta primer mix were used. A tag from a template-switch adaptor with 12 random nucleotides marked each cDNA molecule. TCRdb independently ran MiXCR on the 5' RACE reads; one entry per CDR3 protein. Found here are more than 900,000 distinct CDR3 sequences, about 27% of them singletons; the top ten hold roughly 10%. Germline V lookup: CDR1 SGDLS, CDR2 YYNGEE. This CDR3 has 12 amino acids. Per sample, extraction of total RNA gave at least 5 micrograms in every case. Remarks on this clonotype: The junction differs from germline at one of its ends, possibly a read error.

These sequences were also reported in another study, on T cells of mothers and their children.

The sequence was obtained from a woman between 40 and 50 years old in good health. Sequencing input: blood. The rearrangement uses TRBV9 and TRBJ2-3; no definite D call. The CDR3 sequence is CASSVALDTRYF. CDR3 DNA: TGTGCCAGCAGCGTAGCCTTAGATACGCGGTATTTT.